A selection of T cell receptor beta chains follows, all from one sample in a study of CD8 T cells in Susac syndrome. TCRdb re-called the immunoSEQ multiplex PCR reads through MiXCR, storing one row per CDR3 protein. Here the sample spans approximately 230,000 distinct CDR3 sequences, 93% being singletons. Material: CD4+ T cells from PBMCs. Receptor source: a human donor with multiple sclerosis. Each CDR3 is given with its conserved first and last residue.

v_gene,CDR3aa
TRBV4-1,CASSQDRGRGYDQPQHF
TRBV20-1,CSADLAGGPPETQYF
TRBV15,CATSRDRVNYGYTF
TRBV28,CAILTGPTDTQYF
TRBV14,CASSYRNTGELFF
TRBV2,CASRAVDPEQFF
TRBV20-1,CSARSGMVYGYTF
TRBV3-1,CASSQDSKGLEQYF
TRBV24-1,CATSDLVAPGRTDTQYF
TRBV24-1,CATSGGLHDSYNEQFF
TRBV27,CASSLSPTGVGQETQYF
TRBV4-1,CASSREGFQTQYF
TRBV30,CAWSVEWNTEAFF
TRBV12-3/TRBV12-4,CASSLAGMGNIQYF
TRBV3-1,CASSLGPTDTQYF
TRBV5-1,CASSPHVSYEQYF
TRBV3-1,CASSRFTGAGAFF
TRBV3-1,CASSQDWRSGTQYF
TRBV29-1,CSVVRGQGNEQFF
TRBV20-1,CSASHAGRNTEAFF
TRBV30,CAWTTFGDTQYF
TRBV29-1,CSVGSDTSGNTIYF
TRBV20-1,CSARSQGIYNEQFF
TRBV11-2,CASSLPGTGYNEQFF
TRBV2,CATRRGDLSGYTF
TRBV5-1,CASSLEWGGTDTQYF
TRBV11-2,CASSPRDRDNSPLHF
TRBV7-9,CASRRGAGRGNQETQYF